This T cell receptor (beta chain) was recorded in a study of blood T cells in healthy people across ages. It was with a sample-barcoded 5' primer and a J-beta primer mix that a second PCR of about 6 to 12 cycles was run. Each cDNA molecule was tagged by a template-switch adaptor with 12 random nucleotides. TCRdb reprocessed the 5' RACE reads with MiXCR, giving one entry per CDR3 protein. The repertoire has some 640,000 distinct CDR3 sequences, about 30% of them found once; the top ten carry 15% to 18%. As for this clonotype: The antigen is unknown.

The CDR3 is made up of 13 amino acids. Germline CDR1 reads DFQATT; CDR2 reads SNEGSKA (reference sequence). General study points: Age advanced and TCR beta diversity per million T cells fell, roughly linearly.

The sequence was obtained from a woman aged 80 or over in good health. Sequencing used blood. V usage is TRBV20-1 and J usage is TRBJ2-5, with D perhaps given as TRBD1 or TRBD2 (5 bases each). The DNA for the CDR3 is TGCGGTGTTAGTGGGGGACCTCAAGAGACCCAGTACTTC. As protein: CGVSGGPQETQYF.